This TCR beta chain was sequenced during a study of beta chain features in type 1 diabetes. Study observations and caveats: For type 1 diabetes patients, VDJ junctions showed fewer insertions and more deletions. For Type 1 diabetes patients, all four CD4+ subsets carried TCRB CDR3s that were moderately but significantly shorter. When cDNA is sequenced, cells with high TCR expression could be over-represented.

Expressed TCRB transcripts were sequenced because the isolated RNA had all been reverse transcribed beforehand. Clones were sequenced by immunoSEQ multiplex PCR, and TCRdb holds only the in-frame ones, with some missing. The sample carries some 160,000 clones, approximately 8.7% recorded once. There are a few counts of this clone. The antigen remains unidentified. One junction end disagrees with the germline gene, perhaps due to a read error. Germline V CDR1 and CDR2: SSHAT, FNYEAQ (reference sequence). The CDR3 loop spans 15 amino acids. The specimen sequenced was central memory CD4+ T cells from blood. The origin of this receptor is a woman between 25 and 40 years old with type 1 diabetes. V usage is TRBV7-7 and J usage is TRBJ2-2, with TRBD2 matching 9 bases. CDR3 DNA sequence: TGTGCTAGCAGCCCGACTAGCGGGAACACCGGGGAGCTGTTTTTT. Amino acid sequence: CASSPTSGNTGELFF.